This T cell receptor beta chain was identified in a study of cytomegalovirus exposure and HLA in healthy donors. Findings and limits, study-wide: There were around 160 TCR beta chains listed as cytomegalovirus-associated.

The CDR3 is 15 amino acids. CDR1 is MDHEN and CDR2 is SYDVKM in the germline V gene. PCR amplification relied on 60 Vbeta primers (plus 13 Jbeta primers). Sequencing used immunoSEQ multiplex PCR; TCRdb keeps in-frame clones, though not all of them. The data show 100,000 to 150,000 clones, around 80% seen once. Comment on this clone: What it binds is unknown. The junction departs from the called germline gene at one end, perhaps through a read error.

The specimen was PBMCs. This chain uses TRBV28 with TRBJ1-4, with D perhaps matching TRBD1 (6 bases). This TCR derives from a female donor in good health and CMV-seropositive. This chain's CDR3 is CASSLTRHKGEKLFF. The CDR3 coding sequence is TGTGCCAGCAGTTTGACGAGACATAAGGGGGAAAAGCTGTTTTTT.